Each of the 25 T cell receptor beta chains below was sequenced from the same sample in a study of shared clonotypes between healthy human individuals. Some clones are missing from TCRdb's copy, which holds only in-frame ones; the method was immunoSEQ multiplex PCR. Of 2,100,000 or so clones listed, approximately 96% are singletons. The sequenced sample consisted of naive CD4+ T cells sorted from blood. Regarding subset: CD45RA+ positively selected. All receptors derive from a man aged 18 to 35 in good health.

The rearrangement joins TRBV28 to TRBJ1-1, with D possibly matching TRBD1 (6 bases). V gave up 6 bases and J gave up 1 base, with 18 bases separating them. Looked up from germline, CDR1 is MDHEN and CDR2 is SYDVKM. The CDR3 has 16 residues. The CDR3 is CASSHLSGAGNTEAFF. The CDR3 region has the DNA TGTGCCAGCAGCCACCTATCAGGGGCGGGGAACACTGAAGCTTTCTTT.

In DNA, the CDR3 is TGTGCCAGCCGCGAAGCCGGGACAGGGGGCTCCTACAATGAGCAGTTCTTC. It encodes CASREAGTGGSYNEQFF. V and J are TRBV6-1 and TRBJ2-1; 11 positions match TRBD1. Germline V gives CDR1 MNHNS, CDR2 SASEGT. Trimming cost V 8 bases and J 0 bases; bases outside gene matches: 9. CDR3 size: 17 residues.

The V and J genes are TRBV10-3 and TRBJ2-7, with D possibly TRBD1 on 5 matching bases. This CDR3 spans 15 amino acids. Trimming stripped 7 bases from V and 7 bases from J, with 23 bases between. Germline lookup yields CDR1 ENHRY and CDR2 SYGVKD. CDR3 residues: CAIIGGAGRVEEQYF. CDR3 sequence (DNA): TGTGCCATCATCGGTGGGGCCGGAAGGGTGGAAGAGCAGTACTTC.

For this clone: The same CDR3 can be traced to other DNA sequences in this sample. V and J are TRBV5-1 and TRBJ1-1; D perhaps matches TRBD1 (5 bases). The CDR3 totals 14 residues. Germline CDR1 reads SGHRS; CDR2 reads YFSETQ. The ends were cut back, 4 bases at V and 1 base at J, with 11 bases in the middle. This CDR3 reads CASSLDSWNTEAFF. The CDR3 region has the DNA TGCGCCAGCAGCCTCGACAGCTGGAACACTGAAGCTTTCTTT.

CDR3 DNA: TGTGCCATATCGACGGGCGAGGTTGGTGAAGCTTTCTTT. Its protein is CAISTGEVGEAFF. The rearrangement uses TRBV10-3 and TRBJ1-1; D unclear. Per the germline V gene, CDR1 is ENHRY and CDR2 is SYGVKD. The CDR3 is made up of 13 amino acids. The V gene lost 9 bases and the J gene lost 7 bases, with 18 bases spanning the gap.

This clone has just one count. CDR3 nucleotides: TGTGCCAGCTCACCACCGTTCACAGGGGAATACAATGAGCAGTTCTTC. As protein: CASSPPFTGEYNEQFF. This rearrangement joins TRBV18 to TRBJ2-1; 7 nucleotides match TRBD1. This CDR3 has 16 amino acids. V lost 0 bases and J lost 4; bases outside the gene matches: 6. Germline V gene data show CDR1 as KGHSH and CDR2 as LQKENI.

The DNA of the CDR3 is TGCGCCAGCAGTGAAGGGACAGGGCCTGGAAAACTGTTTTTT. This codes for CASSEGTGPGKLFF. The J gene is TRBJ1-4, the V gene TRBV10-2; 9 nucleotides match TRBD1. Germline V gene sequence: CDR1 WSHSY, CDR2 SAAADI. J lost 10 bases, V lost 3 bases, and 6 bases had no gene match. This CDR3 contains 14 residues.

The rearrangement links TRBV6-1 to TRBJ2-7; 8 bases align to TRBD1. J gave up 3 bases and V 4 bases, and 8 bases lay outside the gene matches. The CDR3 sequence is 15 residues long. Germline-derived CDR1 and CDR2 are MNHNS and SASEGT. CDR3 nucleotides: TGTGCCAGCAGTGCAGGGACAGGCCTTATCTACGAGCAGTACTTC. Translated, it gives CASSAGTGLIYEQYF.

CDR3 sequence: CASSLPGTANTGELFF. The CDR3 DNA reads TGTGCCAGCAGCTTACCCGGGACAGCGAACACCGGGGAGCTGTTTTTT. This chain connects TRBV5-4 to TRBJ2-2; 7 bases map to TRBD1. This CDR3 is 16 amino acids long. Germline lookup yields CDR1 SGHNT and CDR2 YYREEE (reference sequence). With V trimmed by 2 bases and J by 0 bases, 4 bases remained unmatched.

The chain has TRBV9 and TRBJ2-5; TRBD1 is a possible D gene (6 bases). The CDR3 is 15 amino acids. V was shortened by 4 bases and J by 5 bases, with 18 bases between the two germline ends. CDR1 is SGDLS, CDR2 YYNGEE, per germline. The CDR3 is CASSPYLGAGETQYF. The CDR3 DNA follows: TGTGCCAGCAGCCCCTATTTGGGGGCTGGGGAGACCCAGTACTTC.

The chain combines TRBV15 with TRBJ2-1; D unresolved. The CDR3 consists of 17 residues. Germline CDR1 and CDR2: LNHNV and YYDKDF (reference sequence). Trimming took off 0 bases at V and 0 bases at J, with 12 bases between the two ends. The CDR3 DNA reads as TGTGCCACCAGCAGAGATCTTAAGACTCGCTCCTACAATGAGCAGTTCTTC. Translated: CATSRDLKTRSYNEQFF.

The chain links TRBV4-1 to TRBJ1-2; unclear D gene. CDR3 length equals 14 residues. V lost 0 bases and J 4 bases, leaving 9 bases between the germline ends. Germline CDR1 MGHRA, CDR2 YSYEKL. CDR3 nucleotides: TGCGCCAGCAGCCAAGACATGGCTGTCTATGGCTACACCTTC. Its translation is CASSQDMAVYGYTF.

The rearrangement joins TRBV11-2 to TRBJ2-7; 7 nucleotides align to TRBD1. The J segment lost 6 bases and the V segment lost 5 bases, leaving 4 bases of the junction unmatched. This CDR3 spans 12 amino acids. Per the germline V gene, CDR1 is SGHAT and CDR2 is FQNNGV. The DNA for the CDR3 is TGTGCCAGCAGCCCCTACAGGGGCGAGCAGTACTTC. Translated: CASSPYRGEQYF.

This chain connects TRBV19 to TRBJ2-1; 9 bases are shared with TRBD2. Trimming cost V 5 bases and J 4 bases; bases outside gene matches: 6. This CDR3 comprises 15 residues. CDR1 is LNHDA, CDR2 SQIVND, per germline (reference sequence). CDR3 DNA sequence: TGTGCCAGTAGTTCTCGCGGGGGGGAATACAATGAGCAGTTCTTC. This translates into CASSSRGGEYNEQFF. The entire variable domain, with the rest obtained from reference TRBV19 and TRBJ2-1, is as follows: DGGITQSPKYLFRKEGQNVTLSCEQNLNHDAMYWYRQDPGQGLRLIYYSQIVNDFQKGDIAEGYSVSREKKESFPLTVTSAQKNPTAFYLCASSSRGGEYNEQFFGPGTRLTVL.

This sequence joins TRBV11-2 and TRBJ2-3; TRBD1 matches at 8 bases. V shed 3 bases and J 4 bases; nucleotides not matched to a gene: 3. The CDR3 totals 14 residues. Germline V lookup: CDR1 SGHAT, CDR2 FQNNGV. The CDR3 loop is CASSFGQGSDTQYF. CDR3 sequence (DNA): TGTGCCAGCAGCTTCGGACAGGGCTCAGATACGCAGTATTTT.

The chain is built from TRBV4-1 and TRBJ2-1, with D maybe TRBD2 (5 bases). V gave up 0 bases and J gave up 1 base, with 7 bases separating them. The CDR3 is made up of 15 amino acids. CDR1 is MGHRA, CDR2 YSYEKL, per germline. The CDR3 DNA reads TGCGCCAGCAGCCAAGATGGACTTTCCTACAATGAGCAGTTCTTC. Translation gives CASSQDGLSYNEQFF.

This rearrangement joins TRBV29-1 to TRBJ2-5; tentative D call: TRBD1 (6 bases). The CDR3 loop spans 17 amino acids. V shed 6 bases and J shed 2 bases, with 25 bases lying between them. CDR1 and CDR2 from the germline V gene are SQVTM and ANQGSEA. The CDR3 DNA sequence: TGCAGCGTACGCGCATACCTCAGGGGTCCCTCTCAAGAGACCCAGTACTTC. Translated: CSVRAYLRGPSQETQYF.

This chain links TRBV10-3 with TRBJ1-5; the D is unclear. Trimming removed 4 bases from V and 2 bases from J, with 12 bases in between. The CDR3 has 15 amino acids. Germline CDR1 is ENHRY and CDR2 is SYGVKD. The chain's CDR3 is CAISGTNGGNQPQHF. CDR3 bases: TGTGCCATCAGTGGGACCAACGGAGGCAATCAGCCCCAGCATTTT.

This clone was seen more than once but under ten times. The rearrangement links TRBV15 to TRBJ1-6; possible D gene TRBD1, 5 bases. Germline CDR1 and CDR2: LNHNV and YYDKDF (reference sequence). The CDR3 has 15 amino acids. Trimming left V 3 bases short and J 7 bases short, with 13 bases between. CDR3 sequence reads: CATSRRSGDNSPLHF. DNA of the CDR3: TGTGCCACCAGCAGGAGATCCGGGGACAATTCACCCCTCCACTTT.

CDR3 residues: CASSRLAELGYEQYF. In DNA form, the CDR3 reads TGTGCCAGCAGTCGTCTAGCGGAGCTGGGCTACGAGCAGTACTTC. V gene TRBV27 combines with J gene TRBJ2-7; 7 nucleotides align to TRBD2. V lost 5 bases to trimming and J lost 3 bases; unmatched junction nucleotides: 10. The CDR3 sequence is 15 residues long. Looked up from germline, CDR1 is MNHEY and CDR2 is SMNVEV (reference sequence).

This rearrangement joins TRBV6-6 to TRBJ2-2; no firm D call. CDR3 length: 12 amino acids. Germline CDR1 reads MNHNY; CDR2 reads SVGAGI (reference sequence). With 5 bases removed from V and 7 bases from J, the gap between germline ends came to 8 bases. DNA for the CDR3: TGTGCCAGCAGTCTACTTGGCGGGGAGCTGTTTTTT. Amino acids: CASSLLGGELFF.

This clone was seen a single time. The rearrangement joins TRBV27 to TRBJ2-3; a possible D gene is TRBD1 (5 bases). Trimming cost V 5 bases and J 3 bases, with 9 bases left between them. Germline V gene lookup returns CDR1 MNHEY and CDR2 SMNVEV (reference sequence). The CDR3 has 13 amino acids. CDR3 nucleotides: TGTGCCAGCAGTCCCAGACAGACAGATACGCAGTATTTT. Residues: CASSPRQTDTQYF.

With respect to this clone: The identical CDR3 is also encoded by other nucleotide sequences in the sample. The V call is TRBV18, the J call TRBJ1-4; D remains unclear. Trimming cost V 0 bases and J 4 bases, with 0 bases left between them. Germline CDR1 and CDR2: KGHSH and LQKENI. CDR3 length equals 12 residues. CDR3 bases: TGTGCCAGCTCACCACCTAATGAAAAACTGTTTTTT. It translates to CASSPPNEKLFF.

This chain uses TRBV11-2 with TRBJ2-1; the D gene is possibly TRBD1 (5 bases). This CDR3 has 14 residues. Deletions cut 5 bases from V and 7 bases from J, with 15 bases between. From germline, CDR1 is SGHAT and CDR2 FQNNGV. CDR3: CASSALTGLNEQFF. The CDR3 DNA follows: TGTGCCAGCAGCGCCCTTACAGGCTTGAATGAGCAGTTCTTC.

The J gene is TRBJ1-1, the V gene TRBV11-3; maybe TRBD1 (5 bases). V was pared by 5 bases and J by 4 bases, with 11 bases between. Germline CDR1 is SGHNT and CDR2 is YENEEA. The CDR3 contains 13 residues. CDR3 sequence: CASSGRGGTEAFF. In DNA, the CDR3 is TGTGCCAGCAGCGGACGGGGGGGCACTGAAGCTTTCTTT.